A selection of T cell receptor beta chains follows, all from one sample in a study of OX40 agonist ivuxolimab in advanced cancers. Method: immunoSEQ multiplex PCR; TCRdb's copy keeps in-frame clones and lacks some. The table records 48,000 or so clones, roughly three quarters of them present only once. The sequences come from CD4+ or CD8+ T cells sorted from blood, collected in a trial of the OX40 agonist ivuxolimab. These receptors originate from an adult with an advanced solid tumor such as melanoma, head and neck, liver or kidney cancer. CDR3s include the opening cysteine and the closing phenylalanine or tryptophan. D genes are given only for firm matches. Rows may omit the clone size; those that give it use once, few, many or a size class.

d_gene	v_gene	j_gene	abundance	CDR3nt	CDR3aa
.	TRBV19	TRBJ2-3	.	TGTGCCAGTAGACAACAGGGTGAGGGGATTACGCAGTATTTT	CASRQQGEGITQYF
.	TRBV7-9	TRBJ2-1	.	TGTGCCAGCAGCTTAGACTTGGGGGACAATGAGCAGTTCTTC	CASSLDLGDNEQFF
TRBD2	TRBV5-1	TRBJ2-1	.	TGCGCCAGTACGGGGTATAACGGACTAGCGGTCTACAATGAGCAGTTCTTC	CASTGYNGLAVYNEQFF
TRBD2	TRBV11-2	TRBJ2-1	.	TGTGCCAGCAGCTTAAACTACCTAGGCGGGAGGGGGTACAATGAGCAGTTCTTC	CASSLNYLGGRGYNEQFF
TRBD2	TRBV7-6	TRBJ2-7	.	TGTGCCAGCACCCCTGGCGGGGGTAAGTCCTACGAGCAGTACTTC	CASTPGGGKSYEQYF
TRBD1	TRBV2	TRBJ1-1	.	TGTGCCAGCAAGGGACAGATGAACACTGAAGCTTTCTTT	CASKGQMNTEAFF
TRBD2	TRBV11-2	TRBJ2-2	.	TGTGCCAGCAGTCACGGACTAGCGTCTGCGGACACCGGGGAGCTGTTTTTT	CASSHGLASADTGELFF
.	TRBV11-3	TRBJ2-1	.	TGTGCCAGCAGCTTAGGTCAGTCCTACAATGAGCAGTTCTTC	CASSLGQSYNEQFF
.	TRBV5-1	TRBJ2-3	.	TGCGCCAGCAGCTTGGACCTGGAAGATACGCAGTATTTT	CASSLDLEDTQYF
.	TRBV19	TRBJ2-1	.	TGTGCCAGTGCTCTAGCAGCGAGCTCCTACAATGAGCAGTTCTTC	CASALAASSYNEQFF
.	TRBV5-4	TRBJ2-5	.	TGTGCCAGCAGCGGGGGACACTCAGAAGAGACCCAGTACTTC	CASSGGHSEETQYF
.	TRBV29-1	TRBJ2-2	.	TGCAGCGTTGAAGAACTAGCCACCGGGGAGCTGTTTTTT	CSVEELATGELFF
.	TRBV5-6	TRBJ2-7	.	TGTGCCAGCAGCTTGGGACAGTACGAGCAGTACTTC	CASSLGQYEQYF
TRBD1	TRBV5-1	TRBJ2-1	once	TGCGCCAGCAGCTACGGACAGGGAAAAGGAAATGAGCAGTTCTTC	CASSYGQGKGNEQFF
.	TRBV7-2	TRBJ1-2	.	TGTGCCAGCAGCTTACAAGTTAACTATGGCTACACCTTC	CASSLQVNYGYTF
.	TRBV29-1	TRBJ1-2	few	TGCAGCGTTGAAGTCCTAGACAGGTCCGACTATGGCTACACCTTC	CSVEVLDRSDYGYTF
TRBD2	TRBV7-2	TRBJ2-1	.	TGTGCCAGCAGCCTACTAGCGGGCAACTACAATGAGCAGTTCTTC	CASSLLAGNYNEQFF